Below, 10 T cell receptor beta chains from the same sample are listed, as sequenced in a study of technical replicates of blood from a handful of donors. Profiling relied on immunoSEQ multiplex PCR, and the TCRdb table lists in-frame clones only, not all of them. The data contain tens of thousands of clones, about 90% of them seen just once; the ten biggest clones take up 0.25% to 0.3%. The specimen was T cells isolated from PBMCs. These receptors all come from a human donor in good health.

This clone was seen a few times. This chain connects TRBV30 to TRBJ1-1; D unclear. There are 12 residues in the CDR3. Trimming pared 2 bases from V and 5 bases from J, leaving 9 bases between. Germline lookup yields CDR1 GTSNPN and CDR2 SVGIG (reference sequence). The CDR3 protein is CAWSRPGTEAFF. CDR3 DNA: TGTGCCTGGAGTCGGCCGGGAACTGAAGCTTTCTTT.

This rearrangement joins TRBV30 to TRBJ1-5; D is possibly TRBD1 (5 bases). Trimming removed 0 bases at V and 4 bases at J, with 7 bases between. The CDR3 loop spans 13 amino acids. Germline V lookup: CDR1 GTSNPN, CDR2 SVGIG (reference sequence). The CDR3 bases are TGTGCCTGGAGTGTAGGGGTTAATCAGCCCCAGCATTTT. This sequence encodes CAWSVGVNQPQHF. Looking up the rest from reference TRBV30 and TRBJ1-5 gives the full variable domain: SQTIHQWPATLVQPVGSPLSLECTVEGTSNPNLYWYRQAAGRGLQLLFYSVGIGQISSEVPQNLSASRPQDRQFILSSKKLLLSDSGFYLCAWSVGVNQPQHFGDGTRLSIL.

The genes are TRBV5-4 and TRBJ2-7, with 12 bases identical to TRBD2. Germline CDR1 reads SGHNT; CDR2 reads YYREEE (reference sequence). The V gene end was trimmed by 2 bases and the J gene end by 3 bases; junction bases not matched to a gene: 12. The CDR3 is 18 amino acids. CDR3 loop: CASSFGGRLAGALYEQYF. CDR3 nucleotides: TGTGCCAGCAGCTTCGGAGGGCGACTAGCGGGGGCCCTCTACGAGCAGTACTTC.

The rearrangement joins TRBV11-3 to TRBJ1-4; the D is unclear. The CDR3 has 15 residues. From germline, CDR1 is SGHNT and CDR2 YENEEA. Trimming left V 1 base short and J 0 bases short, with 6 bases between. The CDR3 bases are TGTGCCAGCAGCTTAGGGGGAGCAACTAATGAAAAACTGTTTTTT. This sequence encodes CASSLGGATNEKLFF.

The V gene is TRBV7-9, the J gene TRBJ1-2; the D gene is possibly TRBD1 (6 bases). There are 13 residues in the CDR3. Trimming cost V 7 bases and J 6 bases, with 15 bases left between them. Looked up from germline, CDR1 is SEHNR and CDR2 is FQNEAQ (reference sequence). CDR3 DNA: TGTGCCAGCACCCTTTTGGGGGCGCATGGCTACACCTTC. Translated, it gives CASTLLGAHGYTF.

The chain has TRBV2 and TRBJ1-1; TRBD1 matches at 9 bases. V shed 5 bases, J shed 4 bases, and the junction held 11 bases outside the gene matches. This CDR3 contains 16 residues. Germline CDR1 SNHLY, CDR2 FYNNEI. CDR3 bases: TGTGCCAGCAGTCGGATACCGGGACAGGGAACCACTGAAGCTTTCTTT. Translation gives CASSRIPGQGTTEAFF.

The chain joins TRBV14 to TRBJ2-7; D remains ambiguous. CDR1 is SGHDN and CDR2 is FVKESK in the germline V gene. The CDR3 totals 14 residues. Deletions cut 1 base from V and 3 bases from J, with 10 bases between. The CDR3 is CASSQGLAGYEQYF. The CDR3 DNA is TGTGCCAGCAGCCAAGGACTTGCCGGCTACGAGCAGTACTTC. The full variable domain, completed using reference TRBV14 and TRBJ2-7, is EAGVTQFPSHSVIEKGQTVTLRCDPISGHDNLYWYRRVMGKEIKFLLHFVKESKQDESGMPNNRFLAERTGGTYSTLKVQPAELEDSGVYFCASSQGLAGYEQYFGPGTRLTVT.

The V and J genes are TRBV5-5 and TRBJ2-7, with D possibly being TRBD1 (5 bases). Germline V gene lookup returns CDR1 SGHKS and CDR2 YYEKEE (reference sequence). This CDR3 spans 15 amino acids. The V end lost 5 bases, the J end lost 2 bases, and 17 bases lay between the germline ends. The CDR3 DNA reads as TGTGCCAGCAGTTTCCAGCAGGGTGCACCCTACGAGCAGTACTTC. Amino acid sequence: CASSFQQGAPYEQYF. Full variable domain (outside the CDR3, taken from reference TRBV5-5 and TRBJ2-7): DAGVTQSPTHLIKTRGQQVTLRCSPISGHKSVSWYQQVLGQGPQFIFQYYEKEERGRGNFPDRFSARQFPNYSSELNVNALLLGDSALYLCASSFQQGAPYEQYFGPGTRLTVT.

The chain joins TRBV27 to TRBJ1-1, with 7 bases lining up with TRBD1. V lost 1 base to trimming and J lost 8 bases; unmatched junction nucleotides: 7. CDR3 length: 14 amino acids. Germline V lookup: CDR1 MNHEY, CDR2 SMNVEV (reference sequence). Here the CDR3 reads CASSLFPGQREAFF. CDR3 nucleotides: TGTGCCAGCAGTTTATTCCCGGGACAGAGAGAAGCTTTCTTT.

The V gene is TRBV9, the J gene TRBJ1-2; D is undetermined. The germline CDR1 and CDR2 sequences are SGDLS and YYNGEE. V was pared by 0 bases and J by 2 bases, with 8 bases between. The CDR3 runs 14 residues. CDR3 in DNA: TGTGCCAGCAGCGTAGCTCTGCAGAACTATGGCTACACCTTC. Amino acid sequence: CASSVALQNYGYTF.